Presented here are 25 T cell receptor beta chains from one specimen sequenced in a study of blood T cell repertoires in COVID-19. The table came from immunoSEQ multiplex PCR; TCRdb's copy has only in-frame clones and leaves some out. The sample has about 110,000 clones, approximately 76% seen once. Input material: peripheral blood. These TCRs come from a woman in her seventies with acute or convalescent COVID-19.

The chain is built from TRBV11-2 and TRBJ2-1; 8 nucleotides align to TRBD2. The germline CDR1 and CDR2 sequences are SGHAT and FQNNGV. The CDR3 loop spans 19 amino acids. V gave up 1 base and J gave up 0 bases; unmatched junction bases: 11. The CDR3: CASSLAGRGDPSSYNEQFF. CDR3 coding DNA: TGTGCCAGCAGCTTAGCTGGGCGGGGGGACCCGAGCTCCTACAATGAGCAGTTCTTC.

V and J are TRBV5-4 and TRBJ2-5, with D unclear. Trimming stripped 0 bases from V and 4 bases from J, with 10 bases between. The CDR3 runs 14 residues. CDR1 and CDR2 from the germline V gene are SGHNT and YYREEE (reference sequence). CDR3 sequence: CASSLGQAPETQYF. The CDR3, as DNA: TGTGCCAGCAGCTTGGGCCAGGCCCCAGAGACCCAGTACTTC.

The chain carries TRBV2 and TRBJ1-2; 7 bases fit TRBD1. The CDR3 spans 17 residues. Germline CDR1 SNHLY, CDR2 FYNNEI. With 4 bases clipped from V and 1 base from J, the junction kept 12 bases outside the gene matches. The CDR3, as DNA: TGTGCCAGCAGTGGAGTTGGGACAGCTAATTTTAACTATGGCTACACCTTC. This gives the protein CASSGVGTANFNYGYTF.

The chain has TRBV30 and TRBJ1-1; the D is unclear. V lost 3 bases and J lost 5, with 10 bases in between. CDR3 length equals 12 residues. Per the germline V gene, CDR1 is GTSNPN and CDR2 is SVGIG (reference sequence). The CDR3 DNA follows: TGTGCCTGGAGCGTACTAGGGACTGAAGCTTTCTTT. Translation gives CAWSVLGTEAFF. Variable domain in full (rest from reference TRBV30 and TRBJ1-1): SQTIHQWPATLVQPVGSPLSLECTVEGTSNPNLYWYRQAAGRGLQLLFYSVGIGQISSEVPQNLSASRPQDRQFILSSKKLLLSDSGFYLCAWSVLGTEAFFGQGTRLTVV.

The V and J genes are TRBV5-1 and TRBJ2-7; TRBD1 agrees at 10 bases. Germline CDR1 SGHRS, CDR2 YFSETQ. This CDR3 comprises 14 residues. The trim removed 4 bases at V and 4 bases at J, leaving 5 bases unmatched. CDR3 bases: TGCGCCAGCAGCCTGGGACAGGGGATATACGAGCAGTACTTC. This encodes CASSLGQGIYEQYF.

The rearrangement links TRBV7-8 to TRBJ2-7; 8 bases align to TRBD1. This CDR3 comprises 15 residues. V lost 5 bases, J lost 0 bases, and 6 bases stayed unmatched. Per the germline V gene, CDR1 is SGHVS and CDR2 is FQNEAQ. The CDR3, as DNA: TGTGCCAGCAGCCGTGACAGGGGCCCCTCCTACGAGCAGTACTTC. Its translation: CASSRDRGPSYEQYF.

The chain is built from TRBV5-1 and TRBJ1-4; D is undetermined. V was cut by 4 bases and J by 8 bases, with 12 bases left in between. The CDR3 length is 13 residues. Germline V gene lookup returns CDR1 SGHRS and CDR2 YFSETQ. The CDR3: CASSRRMEEKLFF. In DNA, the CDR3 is TGCGCCAGCAGCAGAAGAATGGAGGAAAAACTGTTTTTT. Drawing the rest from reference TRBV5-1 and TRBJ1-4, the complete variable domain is KAGVTQTPRYLIKTRGQQVTLSCSPISGHRSVSWYQQTPGQGLQFLFEYFSETQRNKGNFPGRFSGRQFSNSRSEMNVSTLELGDSALYLCASSRRMEEKLFFGSGTQLSVL.

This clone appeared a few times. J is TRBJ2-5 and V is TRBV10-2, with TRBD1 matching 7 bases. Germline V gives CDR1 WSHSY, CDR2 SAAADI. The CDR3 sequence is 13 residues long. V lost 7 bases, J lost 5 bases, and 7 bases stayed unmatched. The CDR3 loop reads CASTRKGAETQYF. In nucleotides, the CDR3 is TGCGCCAGCACCCGGAAGGGGGCTGAGACCCAGTACTTC.

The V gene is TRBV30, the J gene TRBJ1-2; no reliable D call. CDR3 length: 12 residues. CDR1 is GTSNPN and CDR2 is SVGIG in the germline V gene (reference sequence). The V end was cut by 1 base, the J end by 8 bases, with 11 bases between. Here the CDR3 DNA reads TGTGCCTGGAGTGACTTGGAGGGCGGCTACACCTTC. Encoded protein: CAWSDLEGGYTF.

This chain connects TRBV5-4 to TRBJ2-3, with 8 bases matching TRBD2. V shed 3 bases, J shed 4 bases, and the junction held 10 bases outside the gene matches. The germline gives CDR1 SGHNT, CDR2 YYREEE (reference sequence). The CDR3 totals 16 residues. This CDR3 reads CASSWKSGGGADTQYF. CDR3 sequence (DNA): TGTGCCAGCAGCTGGAAGAGCGGGGGCGGGGCAGATACGCAGTATTTT.

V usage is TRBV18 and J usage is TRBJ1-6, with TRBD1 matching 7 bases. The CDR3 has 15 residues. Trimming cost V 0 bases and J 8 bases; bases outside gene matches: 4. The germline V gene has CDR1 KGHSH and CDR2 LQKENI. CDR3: CASSPPNRGDSPLHF. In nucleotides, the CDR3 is TGTGCCAGCTCACCACCGAACAGGGGTGATTCACCCCTCCACTTT.

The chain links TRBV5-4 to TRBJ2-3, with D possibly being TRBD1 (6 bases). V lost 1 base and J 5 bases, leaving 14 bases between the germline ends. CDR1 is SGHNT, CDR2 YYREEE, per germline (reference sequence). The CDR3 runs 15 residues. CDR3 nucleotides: TGTGCCAGCAGCTTGAGCTGGGGGCCTAAAGATACGCAGTATTTT. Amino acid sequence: CASSLSWGPKDTQYF. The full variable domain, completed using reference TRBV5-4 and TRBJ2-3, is ETGVTQSPTHLIKTRGQQVTLRCSSQSGHNTVSWYQQALGQGPQFIFQYYREEENGRGNFPPRFSGLQFPNYSSELNVNALELDDSALYLCASSLSWGPKDTQYFGPGTRLTVL.

CDR3 region: CASSPGQGGQPQHF. The CDR3 DNA sequence: TGTGCCAGCAGTCCCGGACAGGGGGGACAGCCCCAGCATTTT. V usage is TRBV6-5 and J usage is TRBJ1-5; 10 bases map to TRBD1. The CDR3 totals 14 residues. CDR1 and CDR2 (germline): MNHEY, SVGAGI. V shed 5 bases and J 7 bases; nucleotides not matched to a gene: 5.

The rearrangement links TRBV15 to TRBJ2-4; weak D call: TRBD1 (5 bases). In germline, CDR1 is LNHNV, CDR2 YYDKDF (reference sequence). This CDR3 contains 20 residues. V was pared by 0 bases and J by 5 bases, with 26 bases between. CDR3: CATSRDIPITGALLENIQYF. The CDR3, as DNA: TGTGCCACCAGCAGAGATATCCCTATTACAGGAGCCCTTCTGGAAAACATTCAGTACTTC.

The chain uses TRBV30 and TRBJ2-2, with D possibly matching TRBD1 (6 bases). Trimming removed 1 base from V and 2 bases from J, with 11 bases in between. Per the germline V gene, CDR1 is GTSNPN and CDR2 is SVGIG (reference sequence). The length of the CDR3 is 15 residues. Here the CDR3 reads CAWSGLGGNTGELFF. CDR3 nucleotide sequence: TGTGCCTGGAGTGGGTTAGGGGGAAACACCGGGGAGCTGTTTTTT.

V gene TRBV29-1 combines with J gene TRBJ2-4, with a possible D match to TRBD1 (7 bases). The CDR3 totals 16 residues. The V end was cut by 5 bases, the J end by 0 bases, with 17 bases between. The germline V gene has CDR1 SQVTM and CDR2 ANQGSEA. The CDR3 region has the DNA TGCAGCGTTCGGGGCGGGACAGAGCTAGCCAAAAACATTCAGTACTTC. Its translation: CSVRGGTELAKNIQYF.

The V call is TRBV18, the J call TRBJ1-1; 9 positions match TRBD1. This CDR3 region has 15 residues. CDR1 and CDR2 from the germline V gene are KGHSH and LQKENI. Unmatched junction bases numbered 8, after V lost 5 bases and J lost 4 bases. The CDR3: CASSTSTGGVTEAFF. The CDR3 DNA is TGTGCCAGCTCAACCAGTACAGGGGGCGTCACTGAAGCTTTCTTT.

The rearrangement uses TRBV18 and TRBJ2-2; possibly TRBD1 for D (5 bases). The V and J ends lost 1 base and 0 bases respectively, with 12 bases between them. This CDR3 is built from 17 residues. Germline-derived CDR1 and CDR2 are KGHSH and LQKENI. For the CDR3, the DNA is TGTGCCAGCTCACCACTAATACGACAGCCGAACACCGGGGAGCTGTTTTTT. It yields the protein CASSPLIRQPNTGELFF.

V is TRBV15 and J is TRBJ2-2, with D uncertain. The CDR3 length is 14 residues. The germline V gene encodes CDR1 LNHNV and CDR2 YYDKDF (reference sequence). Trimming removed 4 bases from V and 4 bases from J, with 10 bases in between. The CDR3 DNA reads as TGTGCCACCAGCATACATCGGGTCACCGGGGAGCTGTTTTTT. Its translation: CATSIHRVTGELFF.

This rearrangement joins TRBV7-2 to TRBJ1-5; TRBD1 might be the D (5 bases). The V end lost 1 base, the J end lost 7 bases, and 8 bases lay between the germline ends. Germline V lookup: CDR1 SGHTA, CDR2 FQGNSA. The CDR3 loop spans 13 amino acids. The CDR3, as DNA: TGTGCCAGCAGCTTAGAGGGGTTGCAGCCCCAGCATTTT. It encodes CASSLEGLQPQHF.

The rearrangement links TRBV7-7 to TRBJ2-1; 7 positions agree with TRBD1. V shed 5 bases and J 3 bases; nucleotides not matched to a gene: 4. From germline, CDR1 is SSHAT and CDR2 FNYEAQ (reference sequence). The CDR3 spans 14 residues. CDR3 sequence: CASSIRDSYNEQFF. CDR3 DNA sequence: TGTGCCAGCAGCATTCGGGACAGCTACAATGAGCAGTTCTTC.

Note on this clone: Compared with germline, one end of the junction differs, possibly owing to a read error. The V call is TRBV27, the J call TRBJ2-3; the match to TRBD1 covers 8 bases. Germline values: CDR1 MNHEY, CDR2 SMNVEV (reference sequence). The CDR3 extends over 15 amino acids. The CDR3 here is CASSPLGQGTGTQYF. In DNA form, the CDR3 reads TGTGCCAGCAGTCCCCTAGGACAGGGCACAGGTACGCAGTATTTT.

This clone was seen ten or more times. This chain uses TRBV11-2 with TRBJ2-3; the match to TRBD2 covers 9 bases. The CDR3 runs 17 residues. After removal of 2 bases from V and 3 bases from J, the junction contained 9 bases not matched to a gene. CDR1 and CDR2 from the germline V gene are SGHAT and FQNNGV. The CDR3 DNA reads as TGTGCCAGCAGCTTAAGGGCGGGGGGGCCAATAACAGATACGCAGTATTTT. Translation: CASSLRAGGPITDTQYF.

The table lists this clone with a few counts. The CDR3 loop reads CSASEGAGGYTF. For the CDR3, the DNA is TGCAGTGCTAGTGAGGGGGCGGGCGGCTACACCTTC. The J gene is TRBJ1-2, the V gene TRBV20-1; 7 bases agree with TRBD1. Trimming removed 3 bases from V and 8 bases from J; junction bases left unmatched: 6. Germline V gene lookup returns CDR1 DFQATT and CDR2 SNEGSKA (reference sequence). The CDR3 is 12 residues long.

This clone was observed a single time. CDR3 amino acids: CASDRGGSGYTF. The CDR3 nucleotides are TGTGCCAGCGACAGGGGAGGGAGTGGCTACACCTTC. The genes are TRBV2 and TRBJ1-2, with 8 bases aligning to TRBD1. CDR3 size: 12 residues. Germline CDR1 reads SNHLY; CDR2 reads FYNNEI. The ends lost 8 bases at V and 7 bases at J; junction bases unmatched: 6.